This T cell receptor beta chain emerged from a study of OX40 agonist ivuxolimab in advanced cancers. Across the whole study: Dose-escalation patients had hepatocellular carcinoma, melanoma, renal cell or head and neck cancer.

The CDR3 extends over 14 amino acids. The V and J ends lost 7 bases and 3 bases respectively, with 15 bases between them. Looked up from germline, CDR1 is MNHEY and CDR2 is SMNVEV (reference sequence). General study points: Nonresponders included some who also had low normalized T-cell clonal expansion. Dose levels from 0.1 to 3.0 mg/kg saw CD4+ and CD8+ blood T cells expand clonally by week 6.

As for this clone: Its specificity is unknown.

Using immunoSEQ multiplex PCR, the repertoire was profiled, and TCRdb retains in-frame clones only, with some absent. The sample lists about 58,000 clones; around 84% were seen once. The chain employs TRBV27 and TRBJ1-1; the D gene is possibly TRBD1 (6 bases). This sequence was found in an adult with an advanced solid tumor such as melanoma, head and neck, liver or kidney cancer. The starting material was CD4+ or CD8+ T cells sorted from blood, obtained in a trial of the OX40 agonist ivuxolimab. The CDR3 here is CASTSGVSYTEAFF. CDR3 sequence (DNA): TGTGCCAGCACCTCAGGGGTGTCTTACACTGAAGCTTTCTTT.